This is a list of T cell receptor beta chains from one sample in a study of T cells in Graves' hyperthyroidism and ophthalmopathy. TCRdb re-called the multiplex PCR reads with MiXCR, one entry per CDR3 protein. The table lists 620,000 or so distinct CDR3 sequences, roughly 15% of them singletons. The sample comprised blood. The receptors here all came from a woman aged 45 to 65 with Graves' ophthalmopathy. Both conserved end residues are part of each CDR3. The order of the fields is J gene, D gene, V gene, clone size, CDR3 DNA, CDR3 protein. The D gene is left open where the match is weak. Some rows mark clone size as missing; the rest say once, few, many or name a class of expanded clone.

j_call: TRBJ1-5; d_call: TRBD1; v_call: TRBV2; clone_size: many; cdr3_nt: TGTGCCAGCAGGCAAGACAGGGGAACTCATCAGCCCCAGCATTTT; cdr3_aa: CASRQDRGTHQPQHF
j_call: TRBJ2-7; d_call: .; v_call: TRBV6-2/TRBV6-3; clone_size: many; cdr3_nt: TGTGCCAGCAGTCGACTGGGACTTTACGAGCAGTACTTC; cdr3_aa: CASSRLGLYEQYF
j_call: TRBJ2-2; d_call: TRBD2; v_call: TRBV12-3/TRBV12-4; clone_size: .; cdr3_nt: TGTGCCAGCAGGCGGACTAGCGGGAGAGATTCCGGGGAGCTGTTTTTT; cdr3_aa: CASRRTSGRDSGELFF
j_call: TRBJ2-5; d_call: TRBD1; v_call: TRBV18; clone_size: few; cdr3_nt: TGTGCCAGCCGGGACAGGGTTGAGAGAGAGACCCAGTACTTC; cdr3_aa: CASRDRVERETQYF
j_call: TRBJ1-1; d_call: .; v_call: TRBV20-1; clone_size: many; cdr3_nt: TGCAGTGCTCTTATCGGCCAGACCCACACTGAAGCTTTCTTT; cdr3_aa: CSALIGQTHTEAFF
j_call: TRBJ2-5; d_call: TRBD1; v_call: TRBV19; clone_size: .; cdr3_nt: TGTGCCAGTAGTATAGGAGGGACAGGGCGGGAGACCCAGTACTTC; cdr3_aa: CASSIGGTGRETQYF
j_call: TRBJ2-7; d_call: TRBD2; v_call: TRBV20-1; clone_size: many; cdr3_nt: TGCAGTGCTAGTGGACTAGCGGAGGCCTACGAGCAGTACTTC; cdr3_aa: CSASGLAEAYEQYF
j_call: TRBJ2-5; d_call: .; v_call: TRBV7-2; clone_size: many; cdr3_nt: TGTGCCAGCAGCTCCCGGCGGAGCGTGGGGACCCAGTACTTC; cdr3_aa: CASSSRRSVGTQYF
j_call: TRBJ2-1; d_call: .; v_call: TRBV20-1; clone_size: .; cdr3_nt: TGCAGTGCTCTTAGCGATAGCTCCTACAATGAGCAGTTCTTC; cdr3_aa: CSALSDSSYNEQFF
j_call: TRBJ2-1; d_call: TRBD1; v_call: TRBV5-1; clone_size: few; cdr3_nt: TGCGCCAGCAGCTTATCTGGACAGGGGTTCGACAATGAGCAGTTCTTC; cdr3_aa: CASSLSGQGFDNEQFF